The source of this T cell receptor beta chain is a study of tumor-infiltrating lymphocytes in primary liver carcinoma. For the study at large: Between roughly 4 and 11 cm across, the tumors were all of stage T1-T3 N0M0. The study obtained roughly 3.65 to 7.13 million productive TCRbeta reads per sample, similar across tissue types.

Points from the study as a whole: Tumor-adjacent and tumor-blood pairs shared less of their repertoires than tumor region pairs shared. Tumor specimens were characterized by a significantly higher top-250-clone fraction than blood (p = 0.039).

This CDR3 has 15 residues. V lost 4 bases, J lost 4 bases, and 16 bases lay in between. The authors made TCR beta cDNA from around 500 ng total RNA with a constant-region primer. Libraries covering TCR beta were generated through three nested multiplex PCR rounds (using a slightly modified ARM-PCR). The first two PCR rounds, approximately 11 cycles each, used TRBV1-TRBV30 forward primers and a C-beta reverse primer. TCRdb reanalysed the multiplex PCR reads using MiXCR and keeps one entry per CDR3 protein. Of 300,000 to 350,000 distinct CDR3 sequences in the sample, less than 75% were seen once. This clonotype was seen more than once but under ten times. Its target is not known. The authors took blood RNA from unsorted whole blood and also extracted germline DNA.

The clonotype comes from a man aged 35-49 years with primary liver carcinoma and hepatitis B virus infection. The rearrangement joins TRBV12-3 or TRBV12-4 to TRBJ1-1; possibly TRBD1 for D (6 bases). The sample comprised peripheral blood. The CDR3 here is CASSSSLGGITEAFF. CDR3 nucleotides: TGTGCCAGCAGTTCCTCTCTCGGGGGCATCACTGAAGCTTTCTTT.